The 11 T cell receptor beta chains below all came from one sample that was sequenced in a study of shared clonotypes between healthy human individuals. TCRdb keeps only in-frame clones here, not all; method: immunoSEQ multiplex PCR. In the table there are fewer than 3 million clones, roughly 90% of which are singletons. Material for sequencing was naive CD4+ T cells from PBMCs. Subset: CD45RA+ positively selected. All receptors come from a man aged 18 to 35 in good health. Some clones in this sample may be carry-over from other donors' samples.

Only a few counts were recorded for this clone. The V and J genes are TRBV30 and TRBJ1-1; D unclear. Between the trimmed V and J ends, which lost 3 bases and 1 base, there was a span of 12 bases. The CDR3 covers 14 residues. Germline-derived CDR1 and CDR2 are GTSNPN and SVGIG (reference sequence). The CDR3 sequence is CAWRKQIGNTEAFF. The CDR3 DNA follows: TGTGCCTGGAGGAAGCAGATTGGGAACACTGAAGCTTTCTTT.

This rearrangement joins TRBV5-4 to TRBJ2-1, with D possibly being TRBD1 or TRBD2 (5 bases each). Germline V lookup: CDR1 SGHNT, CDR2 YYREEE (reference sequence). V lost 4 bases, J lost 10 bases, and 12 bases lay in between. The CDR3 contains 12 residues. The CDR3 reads CASSRGRREQFF. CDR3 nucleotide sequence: TGTGCCAGCAGCCGGGGACGCCGGGAGCAGTTCTTC. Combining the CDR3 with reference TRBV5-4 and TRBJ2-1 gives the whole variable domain ETGVTQSPTHLIKTRGQQVTLRCSSQSGHNTVSWYQQALGQGPQFIFQYYREEENGRGNFPPRFSGLQFPNYSSELNVNALELDDSALYLCASSRGRREQFFGPGTRLTVL.

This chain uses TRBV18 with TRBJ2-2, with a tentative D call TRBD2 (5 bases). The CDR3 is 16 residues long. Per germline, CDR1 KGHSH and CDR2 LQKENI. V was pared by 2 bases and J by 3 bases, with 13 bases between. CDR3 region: CASSPLRVRDTGELFF. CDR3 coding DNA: TGTGCCAGCTCACCATTGAGGGTCAGAGACACCGGGGAGCTGTTTTTT.

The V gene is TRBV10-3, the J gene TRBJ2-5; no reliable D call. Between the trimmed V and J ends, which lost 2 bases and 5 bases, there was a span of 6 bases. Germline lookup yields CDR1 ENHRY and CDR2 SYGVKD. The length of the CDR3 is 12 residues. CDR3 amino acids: CAISEQGETQYF. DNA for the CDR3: TGTGCCATCAGTGAGCAAGGGGAGACCCAGTACTTC.

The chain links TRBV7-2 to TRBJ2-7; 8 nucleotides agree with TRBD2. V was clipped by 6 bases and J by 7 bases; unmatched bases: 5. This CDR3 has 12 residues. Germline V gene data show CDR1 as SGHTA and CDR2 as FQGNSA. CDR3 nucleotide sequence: TGTGCCAGCAGACCGACTAGCGCGGAGCAGTACTTC. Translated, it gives CASRPTSAEQYF.

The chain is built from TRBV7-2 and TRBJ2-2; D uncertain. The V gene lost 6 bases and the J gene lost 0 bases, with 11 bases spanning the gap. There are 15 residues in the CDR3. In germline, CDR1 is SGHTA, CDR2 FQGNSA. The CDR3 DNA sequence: TGTGCCAGCAGTTTGATGGCTACGAACACCGGGGAGCTGTTTTTT. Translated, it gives CASSLMATNTGELFF.

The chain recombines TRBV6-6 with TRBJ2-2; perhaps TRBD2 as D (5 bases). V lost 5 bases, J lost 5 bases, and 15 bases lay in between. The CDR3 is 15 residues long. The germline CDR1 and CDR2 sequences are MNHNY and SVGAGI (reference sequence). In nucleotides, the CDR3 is TGTGCCAGCAGTCGCCCTAGCTTTGGAACCGGGGAGCTGTTTTTT. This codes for CASSRPSFGTGELFF.

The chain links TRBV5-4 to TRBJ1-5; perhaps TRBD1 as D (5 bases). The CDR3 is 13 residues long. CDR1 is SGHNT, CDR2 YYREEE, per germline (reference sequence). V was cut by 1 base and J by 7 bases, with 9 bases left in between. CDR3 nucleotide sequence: TGTGCCAGCAGCTTGCAGGGAAGGCAGCCCCAGCATTTT. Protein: CASSLQGRQPQHF.

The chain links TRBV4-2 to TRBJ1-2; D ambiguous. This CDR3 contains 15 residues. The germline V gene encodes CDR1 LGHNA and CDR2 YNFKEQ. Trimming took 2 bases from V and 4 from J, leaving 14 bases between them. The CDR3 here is CASSQPLGDGYGYTF. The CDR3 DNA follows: TGTGCCAGCAGCCAACCCCTCGGGGATGGCTATGGCTACACCTTC.

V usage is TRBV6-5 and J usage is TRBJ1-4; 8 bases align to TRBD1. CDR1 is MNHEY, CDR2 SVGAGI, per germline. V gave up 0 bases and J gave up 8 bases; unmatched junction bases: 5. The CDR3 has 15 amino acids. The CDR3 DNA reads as TGTGCCAGCAGTTACTCGACAGGGGCAGGGGAAAAACTGTTTTTT. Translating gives CASSYSTGAGEKLFF.

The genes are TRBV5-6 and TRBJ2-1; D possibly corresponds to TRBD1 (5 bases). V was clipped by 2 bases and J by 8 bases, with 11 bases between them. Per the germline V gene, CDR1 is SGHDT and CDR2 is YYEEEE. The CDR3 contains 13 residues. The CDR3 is CASSFLGVHEQFF. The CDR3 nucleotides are TGTGCCAGCAGCTTTTTAGGGGTCCATGAGCAGTTCTTC. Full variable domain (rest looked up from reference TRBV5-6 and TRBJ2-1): DAGVTQSPTHLIKTRGQQVTLRCSPKSGHDTVSWYQQALGQGPQFIFQYYEEEERQRGNFPDRFSGHQFPNYSSELNVNALLLGDSALYLCASSFLGVHEQFFGPGTRLTVL.